Sequencing of this TCR beta chain was carried out in a study of cytomegalovirus exposure and HLA in healthy donors (dated by TCRdb to between 2016 and 2019). For the study in its entirety: The roughly 650 repertoires of the first cohort and the 110 or so validation repertoires were produced on the same platform, according to a later analysis. The study aimed to test whether signatures of past pathogen exposure could be identified by cataloging public T cell receptors. A separate validation cohort of 100 to 150 different subjects was used in addition to the approximately 610-subject first cohort. To predict cytomegalovirus infection status, the study combined high-throughput TCR immunosequencing, statistical association of individual TCRs with disease status, and machine learning.

Including cysteine and phenylalanine, the CDR3 has 20 amino acids. Only CDR3 DNA is held: 60 bases, read in frame from base 1. The CDR1 and CDR2 encoded by the germline V gene are MNHNS and SASEGT. Compared with germline, V lacks 4 bases and J lacks 3 bases; bases without a gene match: 17. Library preparation was by the immunoSEQ multiplex PCR assay. Concerning the study's data processing: To diagnose cytomegalovirus status from the catalog of TCR beta chain sequences, a statistical classification framework was built. Not all clones reach the TCRdb copy of this immuneACCESS table, which keeps in-frame sequences only. Checked studies attribute under half of the gap to unresolved V genes and leave the rest unexplained. V, J and clone size are taken as reported in that table, and D and trimming were inferred from the DNA itself. Counted in this sample were around 94,000 clones; approximately 94% of them appeared once. 0.89% of the sample comes from the top ten.

Beyond this particular receptor, the publication reports: Most TCR sequences were observed very rarely across donors, whereas some public TCRs were present in many individuals. A later analysis lacked HLA typing for the validation cohort, so it scored co-occurrence in that cohort across all 120 repertoires. In the study, approximately 160 TCR beta chains were listed as associated with cytomegalovirus. The classifier was reported to diagnose cytomegalovirus status with high specificity and sensitivity in both the original cohort and the validation cohort. In vitro tests confirmed that a few of the cytomegalovirus-associated TCR beta chains recognize cytomegalovirus antigens. Of the cluster scores, approximately 94% were above 0 in a later analysis, which found that TCRs clustered in the first cohort also tended to co-occur in the approximately 110 validation repertoires. The authors suggested that the approach could potentially be generalized to other disease states and immunological phenotypes.

A note on this clone: The specificity of this receptor is unknown. One base away there is no much larger clone; base qualities are not given.

The donors were included in the validation cohort of over a hundred subjects, a group kept apart from the approximately 700-subject first cohort. The chain joins TRBV6-1 to TRBJ2-2, and 10 junction bases match TRBD2. This TCR was sampled from a woman in her late teens or twenties in good health and CMV-seronegative. Sequences were obtained from PBMCs. The sequence in DNA is TGTGCCAGCAGTGGCTTTACTAGCGGGGAGCCACGATTCTACACCGGGGAGCTGTTTTTT. This is translated as CASSGFTSGEPRFYTGELFF.